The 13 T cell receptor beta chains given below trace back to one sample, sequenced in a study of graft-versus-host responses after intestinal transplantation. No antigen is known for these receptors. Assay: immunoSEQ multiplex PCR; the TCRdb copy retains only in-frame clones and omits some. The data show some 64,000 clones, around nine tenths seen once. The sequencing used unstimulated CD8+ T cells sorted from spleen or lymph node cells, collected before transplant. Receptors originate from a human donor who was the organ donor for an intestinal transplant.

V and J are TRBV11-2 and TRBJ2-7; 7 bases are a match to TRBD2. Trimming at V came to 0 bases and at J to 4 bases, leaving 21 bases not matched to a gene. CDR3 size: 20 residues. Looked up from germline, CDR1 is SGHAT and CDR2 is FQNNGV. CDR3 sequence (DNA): TGTGCCAGCAGCTTAGATTTTGACATGGGGCTAGCGGCCGACTGGTACGAGCAGTACTTC. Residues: CASSLDFDMGLAADWYEQYF.

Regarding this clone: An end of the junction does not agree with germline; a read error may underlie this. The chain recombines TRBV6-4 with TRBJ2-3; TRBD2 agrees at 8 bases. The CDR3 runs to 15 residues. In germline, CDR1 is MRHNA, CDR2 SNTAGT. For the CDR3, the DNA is TGTGCCAGCAGTAGCTTAGCGGGAAGCAGAGATACGCAGTATTTT. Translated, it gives CASSSLAGSRDTQYF.

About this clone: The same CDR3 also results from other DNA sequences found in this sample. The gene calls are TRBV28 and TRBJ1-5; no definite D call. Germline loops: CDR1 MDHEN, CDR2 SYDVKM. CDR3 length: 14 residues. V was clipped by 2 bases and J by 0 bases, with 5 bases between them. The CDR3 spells CASSLRHSNQPQHF. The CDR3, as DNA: TGTGCCAGCAGTTTAAGACATAGCAATCAGCCCCAGCATTTT. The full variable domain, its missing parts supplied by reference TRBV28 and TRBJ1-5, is DVKVTQSSRYLVKRTGEKVFLECVQDMDHENMFWYRQDPGLGLRLIYFSYDVKMKEKGDIPEGYSVSREKKERFSLILESASTNQTSMYLCASSLRHSNQPQHFGDGTRLSIL.

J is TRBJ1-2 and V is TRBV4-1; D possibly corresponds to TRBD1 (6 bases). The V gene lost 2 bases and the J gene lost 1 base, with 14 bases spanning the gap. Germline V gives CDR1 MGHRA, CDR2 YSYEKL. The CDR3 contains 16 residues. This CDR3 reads CASSQSPGQLNYGYTF. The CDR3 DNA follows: TGCGCCAGCAGCCAATCCCCTGGACAGCTTAACTATGGCTACACCTTC.

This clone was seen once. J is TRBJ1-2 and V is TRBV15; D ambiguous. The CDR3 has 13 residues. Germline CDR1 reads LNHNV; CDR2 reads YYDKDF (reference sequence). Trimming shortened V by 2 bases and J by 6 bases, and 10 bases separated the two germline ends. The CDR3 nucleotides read TGTGCCACCAGCAGACTAATTAATCATGGCTACACCTTC. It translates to CATSRLINHGYTF.

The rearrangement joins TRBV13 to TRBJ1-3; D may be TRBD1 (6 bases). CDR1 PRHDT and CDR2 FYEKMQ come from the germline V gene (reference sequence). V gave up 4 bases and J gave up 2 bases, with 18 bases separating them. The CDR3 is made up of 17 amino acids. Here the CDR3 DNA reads TGTGCCAGCAGCTCGGAACCTGACAGGCTGGCTGGAAACACCATATATTTT. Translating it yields CASSSEPDRLAGNTIYF.

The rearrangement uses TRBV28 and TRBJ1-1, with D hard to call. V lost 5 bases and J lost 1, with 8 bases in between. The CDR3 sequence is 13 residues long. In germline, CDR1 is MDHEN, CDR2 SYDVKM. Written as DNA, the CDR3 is TGTGCCAGCAGTCTGACGGGGAACACTGAAGCTTTCTTT. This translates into CASSLTGNTEAFF.

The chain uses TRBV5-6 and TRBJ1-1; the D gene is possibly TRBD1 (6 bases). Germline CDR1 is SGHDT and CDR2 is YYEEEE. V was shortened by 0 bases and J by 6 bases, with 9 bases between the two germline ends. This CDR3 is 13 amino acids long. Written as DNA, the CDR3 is TGTGCCAGCAGCTTGGTGACAGGCGCTGAAGCTTTCTTT. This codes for CASSLVTGAEAFF. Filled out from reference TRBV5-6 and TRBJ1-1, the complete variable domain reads DAGVTQSPTHLIKTRGQQVTLRCSPKSGHDTVSWYQQALGQGPQFIFQYYEEEERQRGNFPDRFSGHQFPNYSSELNVNALLLGDSALYLCASSLVTGAEAFFGQGTRLTVV.

The CDR3 bases are TGTGCCAGCAGTGGCGACACCGGTCAGCCCCAGCATTTT. Translated: CASSGDTGQPQHF. The V call is TRBV6-5, the J call TRBJ1-5; D call uncertain. The CDR3 sequence is 13 residues long. Trimming stripped 5 bases from V and 6 bases from J, with 11 bases between. The germline V gene encodes CDR1 MNHEY and CDR2 SVGAGI.

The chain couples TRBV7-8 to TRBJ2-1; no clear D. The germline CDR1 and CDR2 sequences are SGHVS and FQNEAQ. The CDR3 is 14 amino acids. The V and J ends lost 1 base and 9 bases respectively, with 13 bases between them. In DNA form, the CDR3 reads TGTGCCAGCAGCTTAGATGTTCCGGTTCGTGAGCAGTTCTTC. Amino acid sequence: CASSLDVPVREQFF.

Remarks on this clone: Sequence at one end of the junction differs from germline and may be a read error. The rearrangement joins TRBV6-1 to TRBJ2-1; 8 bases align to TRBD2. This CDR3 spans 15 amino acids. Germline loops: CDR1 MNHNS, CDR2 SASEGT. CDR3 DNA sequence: TGTGCCAGCAGAGAAGCGGGAGAGGCACAGAATGAGCAGTTCTTC. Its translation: CASREAGEAQNEQFF.

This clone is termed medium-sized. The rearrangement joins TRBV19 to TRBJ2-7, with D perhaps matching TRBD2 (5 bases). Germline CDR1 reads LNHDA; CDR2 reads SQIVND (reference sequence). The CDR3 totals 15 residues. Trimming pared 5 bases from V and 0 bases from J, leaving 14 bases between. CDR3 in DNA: TGTGCCAGTAGTGAAGCAGCGGATAGCTCCTACGAGCAGTACTTC. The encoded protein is CASSEAADSSYEQYF.

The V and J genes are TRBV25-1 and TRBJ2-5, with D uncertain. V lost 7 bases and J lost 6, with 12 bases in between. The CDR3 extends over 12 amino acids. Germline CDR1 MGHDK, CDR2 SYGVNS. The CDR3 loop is CASTSHRQTQYF. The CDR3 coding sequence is TGTGCCAGCACGAGCCACAGACAGACCCAGTACTTC.